Following are 16 T cell receptor beta chains from one sample sequenced in a study of blood T cells in healthy people across ages. Primers used in a second PCR of about 7 to 12 cycles were a sample-barcoded 5' primer and a J-beta primer mix. TCRdb reprocessed the 5' RACE reads via MiXCR and lists one record per CDR3 protein. Counted here are 450,000 to 700,000 distinct CDR3 sequences, 25% to 30% occurring once; the ten biggest clones make up about a fifth. Sequenced: blood. All receptors derive from an older woman in good health.

This clonotype was counted many times. V is TRBV11-2 and J is TRBJ1-2; D unresolved. V was cut by 1 base and J by 7 bases, with 28 bases left in between. The length of the CDR3 is 19 residues. Germline CDR1 reads SGHAT; CDR2 reads FQNNGV. As DNA, the CDR3 is TGTGCCAGCAGCTTAGTCCCGGCGGCCTTTTCGACGTCCAAGGCTGGCTACACCTTC. It specifies CASSLVPAAFSTSKAGYTF.

The chain links TRBV7-9 to TRBJ2-5; 12 bases map to TRBD1. The DNA end lines up better with TRBJ2-1; the J call may be wrong. Per germline, CDR1 SEHNR and CDR2 FQNEAQ (reference sequence). This CDR3 comprises 16 residues. CDR3 region: CASSPPGTGGHNEQFF. The DNA of the CDR3 is TGTGCCAGCAGCCCCCCCGGGACAGGGGGCCACAATGAGCAGTTCTTC.

V usage is TRBV7-3 and J usage is TRBJ2-3; D is unresolved. CDR3 length equals 14 residues. Germline lookup yields CDR1 SGHTA and CDR2 FQGTGA. Trimming removed 1 base from V and 1 base from J, with 6 bases in between. The CDR3 reads CASSLIHGTDTQYF. CDR3 sequence (DNA): TGTGCCAGCAGCTTAATTCATGGCACAGATACGCAGTATTTT. The full variable domain, rest sourced from reference TRBV7-3 and TRBJ2-3, is GAGVSQTPSNKVTEKGKYVELRCDPISGHTALYWYRQSLGQGPEFLIYFQGTGAADDSGLPNDRFFAVRPEGSVSTLKIQRTERGDSAVYLCASSLIHGTDTQYFGPGTRLTVL.

The J gene is TRBJ2-5, the V gene TRBV2; D unclear. Germline V gene sequence: CDR1 SNHLY, CDR2 FYNNEI. The CDR3 loop spans 14 amino acids. Trimming took off 5 bases at V and 5 bases at J, with 15 bases between the two ends. Here the CDR3 reads CASSRVINRETQYF. The CDR3 nucleotides read TGTGCCAGCAGTCGGGTGATAAATAGGGAGACCCAGTACTTC.

This clonotype was counted only a few times. The V call is TRBV5-1, the J call TRBJ2-5, with D possibly being TRBD2 (6 bases). Germline CDR1 reads SGHRS; CDR2 reads YFSETQ. V lost 7 bases to trimming and J lost 4 bases, with 11 bases between them. The CDR3 length is 12 residues. This chain's CDR3 is CASQRVGETQYF. The CDR3 DNA sequence: TGCGCCAGCCAGCGGGTTGGAGAGACCCAGTACTTC.

The rearrangement uses TRBV18 and TRBJ1-1, with D possibly TRBD1 on 6 matching bases. The CDR3 runs to 16 residues. Germline V gives CDR1 KGHSH, CDR2 LQKENI. The ends were cut back, 1 base at V and 1 base at J, with 13 bases in the middle. CDR3 DNA sequence: TGTGCCAGCTCACCACTATTGGGGGGCGAGAACACTGAAGCTTTCTTT. Amino acids: CASSPLLGGENTEAFF.

In this sample, this clonotype turned up many times. V usage is TRBV12-5 and J usage is TRBJ2-7, with TRBD1 identical over 8 bases. Losses at the gene ends were 2 bases for V and 2 bases for J; bases not matched to a gene: 5. This CDR3 is 15 amino acids long. Germline V lookup: CDR1 LGHNT, CDR2 FRNRAP. This chain's CDR3 is CASGLPTGGTYEQYF. As DNA, the CDR3 is TGTGCTAGTGGTTTGCCTACAGGGGGTACCTACGAGCAGTACTTC.

This chain links TRBV3-1 with TRBJ2-3; 7 bases are a match to TRBD2. CDR3 length equals 16 residues. Germline V gives CDR1 LGHDT, CDR2 YNNKEL (reference sequence). J lost 6 bases, V lost 6 bases, and 15 bases had no gene match. CDR3 in amino acids: CASSLRGAGLGDTQYF. The CDR3 DNA sequence: TGTGCCAGCAGTCTTAGGGGAGCGGGGTTAGGTGATACGCAGTATTTT.

The V call is TRBV6-1, the J call TRBJ2-6, with a tentative D call TRBD1 (5 bases). V lost 6 bases to trimming and J lost 1 base, with 10 bases between them. The CDR3 loop spans 15 amino acids. Per germline, CDR1 MNHNS and CDR2 SASEGT. CDR3 DNA: TGTGCCAGCAGGAACCACAGGTCTGGGGCCAACGTCCTGACTTTC. It translates to CASRNHRSGANVLTF.

This clonotype has only a few counts. The V call is TRBV10-3, the J call TRBJ1-6, with 7 positions matching TRBD1. V was clipped by 9 bases and J by 5 bases; unmatched bases: 7. The CDR3 spans 14 residues. CDR1 is ENHRY, CDR2 SYGVKD, per germline. The CDR3 DNA reads as TGTGCCATACAGTCGACAGGGAATAATTCACCCCTCCACTTT. Translating it yields CAIQSTGNNSPLHF.

The chain recombines TRBV9 with TRBJ2-1; 8 nucleotides agree with TRBD2. The CDR3 is made up of 16 amino acids. Trimming cost V 0 bases and J 4 bases; bases outside gene matches: 6. Germline values: CDR1 SGDLS, CDR2 YYNGEE. The CDR3 protein is CASSVGISGGYNEQFF. The CDR3 nucleotides read TGTGCCAGCAGCGTAGGCATAAGCGGGGGTTACAATGAGCAGTTCTTC. The full variable domain, its missing parts supplied by reference TRBV9 and TRBJ2-1, is DSGVTQTPKHLITATGQRVTLRCSPRSGDLSVYWYQQSLDQGLQFLIQYYNGEERAKGNILERFSAQQFPDLHSELNLSSLELGDSALYFCASSVGISGGYNEQFFGPGTRLTVL.

J is TRBJ2-5 and V is TRBV7-9; 9 bases fit TRBD2. V dropped 3 bases and J dropped 7; count of bases not matched to a gene: 3. CDR1 is SEHNR and CDR2 is FQNEAQ in the germline V gene (reference sequence). The CDR3 is 13 amino acids. This chain's CDR3 is CASSLGLAGTQYF. The CDR3 bases are TGTGCCAGCAGCTTGGGACTAGCTGGGACCCAGTACTTC.

The chain joins TRBV12-3 or TRBV12-4 to TRBJ2-7; possibly TRBD1 for D (6 bases). CDR3 size: 16 residues. Trimming left V 3 bases short and J 0 bases short, with 15 bases between. The CDR3 DNA sequence: TGTGCCAGCAGTTTGAACCCGGGACACAACTCCTACGAGCAGTACTTC. It translates to CASSLNPGHNSYEQYF.

The chain links TRBV2 to TRBJ2-2, with a possible D match to TRBD1 (6 bases). V was shortened by 2 bases and J by 3 bases, with 13 bases between the two germline ends. In germline, CDR1 is SNHLY, CDR2 FYNNEI. This CDR3 spans 16 amino acids. The DNA for the CDR3 is TGTGCCAGCAGTGAACGCAGGGGTGTAGACACCGGGGAGCTGTTTTTT. Translating it yields CASSERRGVDTGELFF.

Note on this clonotype: This CDR3 is missing its conserved last phenylalanine or tryptophan, likely due to a read error. J is TRBJ2-1 and V is TRBV5-5; 10 nucleotides match TRBD1. Germline V lookup: CDR1 SGHKS, CDR2 YYEKEE (reference sequence). V dropped 3 bases and J dropped 9; count of bases not matched to a gene: 9. CDR3 length: 15 amino acids. The CDR3 sequence is CASSSWDRGRGEQFL. CDR3 bases: TGTGCCAGCAGCTCCTGGGACAGGGGAAGAGGTGAGCAGTTCCTC.

A few counts support this clonotype. The chain has TRBV2 and TRBJ1-2; no firm D call. Looked up from germline, CDR1 is SNHLY and CDR2 is FYNNEI. The CDR3 is 12 amino acids. The germline V and J ends were trimmed by 3 bases and 3 bases, with 5 bases remaining between them. The CDR3 bases are TGTGCCAGCAGTGATGTCTACTATGGCTACACCTTC. Amino acid sequence: CASSDVYYGYTF.